These T cell receptor beta chains were read from a single sample in a study of cytomegalovirus exposure and HLA in healthy donors. This table comes from immunoSEQ multiplex PCR, and its TCRdb copy is limited to in-frame clones, with some not included. The table has about 50,000 clones, over 80% seen once. Sequenced: PBMCs. These receptors were obtained from a man aged 25 to 40 in good health and CMV-seronegative. Both conserved end residues are part of each CDR3. D genes are given only for firm matches. Size tells how often a clone was seen (once, few, many) or the class of an expanded clone, and some rows leave it out.

d_call	j_call	clone_size	v_call	cdr3_nt	cdr3_aa
TRBD2	TRBJ2-3	.	TRBV30	TGTGCCTGGAGTTCCCGGGGGGGCACACTCCATACGCAGTATTTT	CAWSSRGGTLHTQYF
.	TRBJ2-7	few	TRBV7-9	TGTGCCATCTCACTCCCAGGCGACTACGAGCAGTACTTC	CAISLPGDYEQYF
TRBD2	TRBJ2-5	few	TRBV7-8	TGTGCCAGCAGCCATGGACTAGCGGGGCAGAAAGAGACCCAGTACTTC	CASSHGLAGQKETQYF
TRBD2	TRBJ2-5	.	TRBV27	TGTGCCAGCAGTTGGCGATCCGGGACTAGACAAGAGACCCAGTACTTC	CASSWRSGTRQETQYF
.	TRBJ1-2	.	TRBV5-6	TGTGCCAGCAGCTCCCTTTTAATTAACTATGGCTACACCTTC	CASSSLLINYGYTF
TRBD2	TRBJ2-5	.	TRBV2	TGTGCCAGCAGTCAGCTAGCGGGGGGAAGAGAGACCCAGTACTTC	CASSQLAGGRETQYF
.	TRBJ2-7	.	TRBV7-2	TGTGCCAGCAGCTTATTCGGGGAGGAATCCTACGAGCAGTACTTC	CASSLFGEESYEQYF
TRBD1	TRBJ1-5	.	TRBV30	TGTGCCTGGAAAGTCGCCGGGACAGGGCAACAGCCCCAGCATTTT	CAWKVAGTGQQPQHF
TRBD1	TRBJ2-5	.	TRBV18	TGTGCCAGCTCACCGATACAGGGGGCCTTTTCCCTGCAAGAGACCCAGTACTTC	CASSPIQGAFSLQETQYF
.	TRBJ2-7	.	TRBV28	TGTGCCAGCAGTTTCGAATATAGGCAGGCAGTCTACGAGCAGTACTTC	CASSFEYRQAVYEQYF
.	TRBJ1-5	.	TRBV6-6	TGTGCCAGCAGTCACGGGGGTGGCGGTCAGCCCCAGCATTTT	CASSHGGGGQPQHF
.	TRBJ2-1	.	TRBV7-7	TGTGCTAGCAGCCCCACGCTACTCAATGAGCAGTTCTTC	CASSPTLLNEQFF
TRBD1	TRBJ2-1	few	TRBV7-8	TGTGCCAGCAGCCTAGAGGACAGGCAGCAGTTCTTC	CASSLEDRQQFF
TRBD1	TRBJ1-1	.	TRBV7-9	TGTGCCAGCAGCCAGAGGGGGCGCCGCACTGAAGCTTTCTTT	CASSQRGRRTEAFF